This entry concerns a single T cell receptor (beta chain). Its antigen is as yet unknown. CD4+ T cells from unexposed donors were obtained before the COVID-19 pandemic (2011-2018). Isolation of CD4+ T cells took place after less than 13 days in culture. Here immunoSEQ multiplex PCR was the method, and the copy in TCRdb shows in-frame clones only, minus some. Of roughly 20,000 clones in the sample, 78% were seen once. The data were obtained in a study of CD4 T cells in relation to SARS-CoV-2 and coronaviruses. This CDR3 is 13 amino acids long. From germline, CDR1 is DFQATT and CDR2 SNEGSKA (reference sequence). With 3 bases removed from V and 0 bases from J, the gap between germline ends came to 9 bases.

The source material was CD4+ T cells from PBMCs, cultured in vitro. The receptor's source is a human donor in good health. The rearrangement uses TRBV20-1 and TRBJ2-7; D gene ambiguous. This CDR3 is CSASSGNSYEQYF. CDR3 bases: TGCAGTGCTAGTTCAGGCAACTCCTACGAGCAGTACTTC.